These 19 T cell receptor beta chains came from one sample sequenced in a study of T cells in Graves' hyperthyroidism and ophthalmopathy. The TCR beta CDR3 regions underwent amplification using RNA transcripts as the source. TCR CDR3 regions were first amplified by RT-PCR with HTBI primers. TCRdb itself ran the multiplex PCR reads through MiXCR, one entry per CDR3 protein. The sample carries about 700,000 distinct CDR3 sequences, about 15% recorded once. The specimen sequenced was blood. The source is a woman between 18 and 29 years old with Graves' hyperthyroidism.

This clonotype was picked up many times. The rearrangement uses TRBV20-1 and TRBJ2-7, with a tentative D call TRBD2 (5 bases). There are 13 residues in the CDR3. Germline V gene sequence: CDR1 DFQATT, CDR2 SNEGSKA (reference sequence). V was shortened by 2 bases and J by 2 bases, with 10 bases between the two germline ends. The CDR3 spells CSARRRAPYEQYF. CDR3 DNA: TGCAGTGCTAGAAGGCGGGCCCCCTACGAGCAGTACTTC.

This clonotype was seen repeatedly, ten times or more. DNA of the CDR3: TGCAGTGCTCGACAGGGCCCGAGCAATCAGCCCCAGCATTTT. Protein product: CSARQGPSNQPQHF. The chain recombines TRBV20-1 with TRBJ1-5, with 7 bases lining up with TRBD1. Trimming removed 5 bases from V and 1 base from J; junction bases left unmatched: 5. Germline V gene data show CDR1 as DFQATT and CDR2 as SNEGSKA (reference sequence). There are 14 residues in the CDR3.

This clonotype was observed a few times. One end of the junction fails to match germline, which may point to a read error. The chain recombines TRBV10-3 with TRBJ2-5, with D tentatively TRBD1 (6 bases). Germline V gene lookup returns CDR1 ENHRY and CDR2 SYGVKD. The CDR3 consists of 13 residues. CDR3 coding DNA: TGTGCCATCAGTGAAGCTTATAGGACAGCGGCCCACTTC. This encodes CAISEAYRTAAHF.

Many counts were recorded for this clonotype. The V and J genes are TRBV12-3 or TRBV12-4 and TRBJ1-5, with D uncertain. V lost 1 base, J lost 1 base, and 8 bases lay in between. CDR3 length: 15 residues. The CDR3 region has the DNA TGTGCCAGCAGTTTAGTCGGTGCGAGCAATCAGCCCCAGCATTTT. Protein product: CASSLVGASNQPQHF.

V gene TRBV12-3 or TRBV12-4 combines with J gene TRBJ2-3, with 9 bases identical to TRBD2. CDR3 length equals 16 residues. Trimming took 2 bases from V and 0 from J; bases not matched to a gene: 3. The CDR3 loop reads CASSLKAGGSTDTQYF. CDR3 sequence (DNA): TGTGCCAGCAGTTTAAAAGCGGGAGGCAGCACAGATACGCAGTATTTT.

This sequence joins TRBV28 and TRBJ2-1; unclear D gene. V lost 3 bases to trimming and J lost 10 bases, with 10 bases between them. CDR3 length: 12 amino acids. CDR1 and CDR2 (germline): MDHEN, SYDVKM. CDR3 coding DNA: TGTGCCAGCAGTTTGGGTCGGCGAGAGCAGTTCTTC. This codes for CASSLGRREQFF.

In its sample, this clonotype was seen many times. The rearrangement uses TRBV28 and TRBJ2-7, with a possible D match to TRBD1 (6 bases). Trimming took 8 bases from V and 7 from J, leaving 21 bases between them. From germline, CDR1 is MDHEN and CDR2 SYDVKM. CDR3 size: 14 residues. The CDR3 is CASGLPGQRKEQYF. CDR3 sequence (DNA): TGTGCCAGCGGCCTGCCGGGACAACGGAAGGAGCAGTACTTC.

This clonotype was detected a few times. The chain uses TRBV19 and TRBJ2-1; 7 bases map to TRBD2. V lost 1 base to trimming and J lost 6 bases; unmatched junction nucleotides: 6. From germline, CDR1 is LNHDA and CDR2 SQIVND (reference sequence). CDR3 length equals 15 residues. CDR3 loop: CASSIGREGRNEQFF. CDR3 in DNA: TGTGCCAGTAGTATAGGCAGGGAGGGTCGCAATGAGCAGTTCTTC.

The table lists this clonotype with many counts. In DNA form, the CDR3 reads TGTGCCAGCAGCTTAGTAGCGGGAGGAACGGAACAGTACTTC. Its translation is CASSLVAGGTEQYF. This rearrangement joins TRBV11-1 to TRBJ2-7; 10 bases match TRBD2. The V and J ends lost 1 base and 10 bases, in that order; junction bases with no gene match: 7. This CDR3 is 14 amino acids long. CDR1 is SGHAT and CDR2 is FQDESV in the germline V gene (reference sequence).

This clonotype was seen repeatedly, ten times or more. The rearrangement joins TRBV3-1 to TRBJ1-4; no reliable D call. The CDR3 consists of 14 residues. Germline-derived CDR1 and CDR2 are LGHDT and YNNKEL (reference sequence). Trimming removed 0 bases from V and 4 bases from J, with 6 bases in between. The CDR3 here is CASSQDTSNEKLFF. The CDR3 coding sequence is TGTGCCAGCAGCCAAGATACCAGTAATGAAAAACTGTTTTTT.

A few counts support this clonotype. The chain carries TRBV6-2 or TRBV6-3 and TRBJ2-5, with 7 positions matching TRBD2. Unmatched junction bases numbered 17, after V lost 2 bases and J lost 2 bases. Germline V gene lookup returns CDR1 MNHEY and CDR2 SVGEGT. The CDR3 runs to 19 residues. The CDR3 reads CASSYPSSFAGEIQETQYF. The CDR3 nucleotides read TGTGCCAGCAGTTACCCCTCCTCCTTCGCGGGAGAGATACAAGAGACCCAGTACTTC.

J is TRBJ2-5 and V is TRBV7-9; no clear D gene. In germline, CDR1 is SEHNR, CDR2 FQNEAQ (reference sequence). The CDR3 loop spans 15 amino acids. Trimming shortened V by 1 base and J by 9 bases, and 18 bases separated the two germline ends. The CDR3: CASSLVASSRTAQYF. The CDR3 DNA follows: TGTGCCAGCAGCTTAGTGGCAAGTTCTAGAACGGCCCAGTACTTC.

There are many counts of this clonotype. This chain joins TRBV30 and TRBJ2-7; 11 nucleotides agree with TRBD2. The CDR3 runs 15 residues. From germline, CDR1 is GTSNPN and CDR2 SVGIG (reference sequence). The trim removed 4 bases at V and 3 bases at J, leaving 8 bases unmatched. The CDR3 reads CAWKLAGAPLYEQYF. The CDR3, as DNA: TGTGCCTGGAAACTAGCGGGGGCCCCTCTCTACGAGCAGTACTTC.

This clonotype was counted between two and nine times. For the CDR3, the DNA is TGTGCCAGCAGCCCCACGCAGACAGGTGGCTACACCTTC. Translating it yields CASSPTQTGGYTF. V gene TRBV12-3 or TRBV12-4 combines with J gene TRBJ1-2; tentative D call: TRBD1 (6 bases). V was trimmed by 6 bases and J by 7 bases, leaving 15 bases between them. The CDR3 is 13 amino acids.

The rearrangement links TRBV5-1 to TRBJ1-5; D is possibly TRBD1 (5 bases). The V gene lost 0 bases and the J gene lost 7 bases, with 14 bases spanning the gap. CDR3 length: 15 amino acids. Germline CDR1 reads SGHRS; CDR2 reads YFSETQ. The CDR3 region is CASSLAAGELQPQHF. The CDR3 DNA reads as TGCGCCAGCAGCTTGGCCGCGGGGGAGTTACAGCCCCAGCATTTT.

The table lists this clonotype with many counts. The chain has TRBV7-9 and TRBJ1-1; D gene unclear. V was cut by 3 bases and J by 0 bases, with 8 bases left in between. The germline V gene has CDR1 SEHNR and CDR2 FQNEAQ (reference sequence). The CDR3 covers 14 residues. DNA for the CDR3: TGTGCCAGCAGCTTCAGTTCAGTGAACACTGAAGCTTTCTTT. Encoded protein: CASSFSSVNTEAFF.

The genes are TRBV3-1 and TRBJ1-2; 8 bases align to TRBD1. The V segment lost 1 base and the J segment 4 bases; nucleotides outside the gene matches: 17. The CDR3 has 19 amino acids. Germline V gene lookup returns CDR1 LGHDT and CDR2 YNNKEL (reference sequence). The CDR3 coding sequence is TGTGCCAGCAGCCAAGTTTTCCGGGACAGGAGATCCCCTGGCTATGGCTACACCTTC. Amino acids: CASSQVFRDRRSPGYGYTF. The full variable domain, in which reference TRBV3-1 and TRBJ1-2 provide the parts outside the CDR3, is DTAVSQTPKYLVTQMGNDKSIKCEQNLGHDTMYWYKQDSKKFLKIMFSYNNKELIINETVPNRFSPKSPDKAHLNLHINSLELGDSAVYFCASSQVFRDRRSPGYGYTFGSGTRLTVV.

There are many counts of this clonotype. The CDR3 DNA reads as TGTGCCAGCAGTGAGGAGACTCCGGATCTAAATGAGCAGTTCTTC. This gives the protein CASSEETPDLNEQFF. The chain carries TRBV2 and TRBJ2-1; D not certain. This CDR3 has 15 amino acids. CDR1 is SNHLY, CDR2 FYNNEI, per germline. V was trimmed by 3 bases and J by 7 bases, leaving 16 bases between them.

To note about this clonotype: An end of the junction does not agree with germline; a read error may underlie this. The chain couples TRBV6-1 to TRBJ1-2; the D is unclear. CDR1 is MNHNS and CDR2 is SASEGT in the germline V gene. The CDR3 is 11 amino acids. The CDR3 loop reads CASSEAPVSAF. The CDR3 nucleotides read TGTGCCAGCAGTGAAGCTCCGGTTTCAGCCTTC.